Given below is one T cell receptor beta chain in context. The CDR3 totals 14 residues. CDR1 and CDR2 (germline): MNHEY, SVGAGI. The V gene lost 5 bases and the J gene lost 8 bases, with 18 bases spanning the gap. This sample was included in a study of blood T cell repertoires in COVID-19. Across the study: The cDNA or gDNA used as material had been derived from T cells, B-cell-depleted T cells, or PBMCs.

Original processing notes: Reference gene primer amplification gave estimated nucleated cell counts. Profiled with immunoSEQ multiplex PCR; TCRdb holds only in-frame clones, not every one. V and J calls and clone size are copied from that table; D and trimming were computed from the DNA. The sample has 130,000 or so clones, over 75% seen once; the top ten hold 3.9%. This TCR came from a man aged 55 to 70 with acute or convalescent COVID-19. The gene calls are TRBV6-5 and TRBJ1-1; a weak D match, TRBD1 (6 bases). The material sequenced was peripheral blood. This CDR3 reads CASSPSRGGTEAFF. For the CDR3, the DNA is TGTGCCAGCAGTCCATCCAGGGGTGGGACCGAAGCTTTCTTT.